Listed below are T cell receptor beta chains from one sample, sequenced in a study of cytomegalovirus exposure and HLA in healthy donors. Sequencing used immunoSEQ multiplex PCR; TCRdb keeps in-frame clones, though not all of them. The table lists roughly 97,000 clones, roughly four fifths of them singletons. Sequenced sample: PBMCs. These receptors were obtained from a man aged 40-50 years in good health and CMV-seropositive. Each CDR3 is given with its conserved first and last residue. D genes are given only for firm matches. The size field is filled for only some rows; it gives once, few, many or a size class.

v_gene	j_gene	d_gene	abundance	CDR3nt	CDR3aa
TRBV28	TRBJ2-7	-	-	TGTGCCAGCAGTTTATCCCGTGGCGGTCGGGAGCAGTACTTC	CASSLSRGGREQYF
TRBV5-1	TRBJ1-1	-	once	TGCGCCAGCAGGGCGGGCGGATCAAACACTGAAGCTTTCTTT	CASRAGGSNTEAFF
TRBV29-1	TRBJ2-7	TRBD1	-	TGCAGCGTCGGCGGGACAGGTGGGTCCTACGAGCAGTACTTC	CSVGGTGGSYEQYF
TRBV5-1	TRBJ1-1	TRBD1	-	TGCGCCAGCAGCAACCAGGGGGCCAACACTGAAGCTTTCTTT	CASSNQGANTEAFF
TRBV7-9	TRBJ1-5	TRBD1	-	TGTGCCAGCAGCTCTGAGGACAGGGCAGAACAGCCCCAGCATTTT	CASSSEDRAEQPQHF
TRBV18	TRBJ2-1	TRBD2	-	TGTGCCAGCTCAACGCAGGGACGGCGGGAGGGCCGTACGGAGCAGTTCTTC	CASSTQGRREGRTEQFF
TRBV9	TRBJ2-3	TRBD2	-	TGTGCCAGCAGCGTGGGCCTGGCTAGCGGTGGCACAGATACGCAGTATTTT	CASSVGLASGGTDTQYF
TRBV6-1	TRBJ1-2	TRBD1	-	TGTGCCAGCACCCTTATGACAGGGGGCGCTTTTGGCTACACCTTC	CASTLMTGGAFGYTF
TRBV5-5	TRBJ2-3	-	-	TGTGCCAGCAGCTTGTTGCGGGACCCCGTTTATACGCAGTATTTT	CASSLLRDPVYTQYF
TRBV5-1	TRBJ2-3	TRBD1	-	TGCGCCAGCAGCCTAACAGGGGGACACACAGATACGCAGTATTTT	CASSLTGGHTDTQYF
TRBV30	TRBJ2-7	-	-	TGTGCCTGGAGTAGGCAGGGGAAAAACTACGAGCAGTACTTC	CAWSRQGKNYEQYF
TRBV27	TRBJ2-5	-	-	TGTACCAGCAGGATGGACTCAATTGGCGAGACCCAGTACTTC	CTSRMDSIGETQYF
TRBV6-6	TRBJ2-2	-	few	TGTGCCAGCAGTTACTCGAGCGGAATCACCGGGGAGCTGTTTTTT	CASSYSSGITGELFF
TRBV10-3	TRBJ2-1	-	-	TGTGCCATCAGTTTGGACTCCTTGTACAATGAGCAGTTCTTC	CAISLDSLYNEQFF
TRBV9	TRBJ1-6	-	-	TGTGCCAGCAGTCATGAGAGCTCCTATAATTCACCCCTCCACTTT	CASSHESSYNSPLHF
TRBV2	TRBJ1-1	-	-	TGTGCCAGCAGTGAATCGAGGTACACTGAAGCTTTCTTT	CASSESRYTEAFF
TRBV5-1	TRBJ2-7	-	-	TGCGCCAGCAGCTTGTCGCAGGGCGAATACTACGAGCAGTACTTC	CASSLSQGEYYEQYF
TRBV4-1	TRBJ2-5	TRBD2	-	TGCGCCAGCAGCCAAGGGCTAGCGGGAGGGGTCGGAGAGACCCAGTACTTC	CASSQGLAGGVGETQYF
TRBV6-1	TRBJ2-1	TRBD2	-	TGTGCCAGCAGTGAAAGAAGCGGGGGGGCCCTCAATGAGCAGTTCTTC	CASSERSGGALNEQFF
TRBV30	TRBJ2-5	-	-	TGTGCCTGGAGTGTCCGACAGGCTCTGTACCAAGAGACCCAGTACTTC	CAWSVRQALYQETQYF
TRBV19	TRBJ1-4	-	few	TGTGCCAGTAGTGAGGGCAGAGAAAATGAAAAACTGTTTTTT	CASSEGRENEKLFF
TRBV2	TRBJ1-4	-	-	TGTGCCAGCAGTTCAGTAACAACTAATGAAAAACTGTTTTTT	CASSSVTTNEKLFF
TRBV5-1	TRBJ1-2	TRBD1	few	TGCGCCAGCAGCTCGACAGGGAACTATGGCTACACCTTC	CASSSTGNYGYTF
TRBV7-6	TRBJ1-3	TRBD1	few	TGTGCCAGCAGCTTCGGGGGGACAGGAGGAAACACCATATATTTT	CASSFGGTGGNTIYF
TRBV5-1	TRBJ2-3	-	-	TGCGCCAGCAGCTCCGTCCCCTACGAGGCGCAGACAGATACGCAGTATTTT	CASSSVPYEAQTDTQYF